Sequencing of this T cell receptor (beta chain) was carried out in a study of molecular identifiers for immune sequencing clone quantification. Study outcomes and limitations: Clones above 20 RNA copies held over 98% of effector molecules, under 1% in naive cells.

For naive CD8 T cells, sorting used the CD8+CD4-CCR7+CD45RA+ phenotype. V shed 1 base, J shed 3 bases, and the junction held 3 bases outside the gene matches. The CDR3 totals 16 residues. CDR1 is SGHTA and CDR2 is FQGTGA in the germline V gene. Previously described methods and listed TCR primers produced bulk TCR libraries. Via MiXCR, TCRdb re-called the PCR reads, giving one row per CDR3 protein. This sample carries over 550,000 distinct CDR3 sequences, around 25% of them seen once, and the ten largest clones take 0.78%. This clonotype was observed a handful of times. What it recognizes is unknown. This clonotype originated in a human donor in good health. Some libraries in this study had Jurkat cell RNA spiked in. This chain uses TRBV7-3 with TRBJ2-2; TRBD1 matches 9 bases. The sequenced sample was naive CD8+ T cells from blood, with Jurkat cell RNA spiked in. Subset here: FACS-sorted CD8+CD4-CCR7+CD45RA+ naive T cells. The CDR3 nucleotides read TGTGCCAGCAGCTTAAACAGGGGGCGATACACCGGGGAGCTGTTTTTT. This codes for CASSLNRGRYTGELFF.